This T cell receptor (beta chain) was found in a study of PD-L1 blockade in urothelial cancer. Study-wide background: Timepoints chosen for blood analysis were 3 weeks (second dose) and 6 weeks after treatment start.

Produced via immunoSEQ multiplex PCR; TCRdb's table is partial and in-frame only. The data contain tens of thousands of clones, approximately 86% of them singletons. In the case of this clone: Its antigen remains unknown.

Time point: pretreatment peripheral blood. This CDR3 region has 11 residues. Germline V gene sequence: CDR1 MGHDK, CDR2 SYGVNS. V gave up 10 bases and J gave up 3 bases, with 9 bases separating them. Findings and caveats of the study: Blood clones associated with the tumor expanded more at 3 weeks in durable-benefit patients.

This TCR was sampled from a man in his forties with urothelial cancer. The rearrangement joins TRBV25-1 to TRBJ1-2; weak D call: TRBD1 (5 bases). The specimen was PBMCs, collected around atezolizumab (anti-PD-L1) treatment. CDR3 nucleotide sequence: TGTGCCACCCGACAGCACTATGGCTACACCTTC. Translated: CATRQHYGYTF.